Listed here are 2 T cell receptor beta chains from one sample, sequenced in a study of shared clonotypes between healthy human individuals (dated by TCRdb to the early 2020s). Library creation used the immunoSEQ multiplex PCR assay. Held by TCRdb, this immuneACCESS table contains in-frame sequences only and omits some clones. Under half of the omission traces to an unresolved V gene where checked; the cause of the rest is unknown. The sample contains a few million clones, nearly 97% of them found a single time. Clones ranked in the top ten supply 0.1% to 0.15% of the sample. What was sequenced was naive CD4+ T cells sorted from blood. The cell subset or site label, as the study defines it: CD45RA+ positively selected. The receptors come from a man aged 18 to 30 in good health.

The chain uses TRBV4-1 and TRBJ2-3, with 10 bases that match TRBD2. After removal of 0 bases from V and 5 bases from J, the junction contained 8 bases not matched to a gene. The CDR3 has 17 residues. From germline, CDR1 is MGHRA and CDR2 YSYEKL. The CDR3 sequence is CASSQELSGRVGDTQYF. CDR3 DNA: TGCGCCAGCAGCCAAGAACTGAGCGGGAGGGTGGGAGATACGCAGTATTTT.

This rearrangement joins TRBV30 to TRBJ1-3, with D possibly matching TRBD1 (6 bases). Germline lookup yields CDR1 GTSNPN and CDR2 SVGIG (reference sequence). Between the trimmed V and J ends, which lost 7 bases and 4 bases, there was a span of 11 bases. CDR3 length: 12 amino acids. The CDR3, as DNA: TGTGCCTCCACAGGGTCCGGAAACACCATATATTTT. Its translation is CASTGSGNTIYF.